These T cell receptor beta chains were read from a single sample in a study of identical twins. TCRdb fed the 5' RACE reads into MiXCR, producing one record per CDR3 protein. The table has 550,000 to 700,000 distinct CDR3 sequences, 21% seen once. These data also featured in a second study, about T cells expressing NK-cell markers.

The sample consisted of PBMCs. The receptors here all came from a woman aged 18-29 years in good health. CDR3s include the opening cysteine and the closing phenylalanine or tryptophan. D genes are given only for firm matches. Only part of the rows carry a size: once, few, many, or a class if the clone is expanded.

many,-,TRBJ1-2,TRBV20-1,TGCAGTGCCGAGACCCCGGGCCTCTATGGCTACACCTTC,CSAETPGLYGYTF
few,TRBD1,TRBJ1-2,TRBV5-1,TGCGCCAGCAGCGGGGACAGGAGAGGGCCGGTCTTC,CASSGDRRGPVF
-,TRBD1,TRBJ1-1,TRBV20-1,TGCAGTGCTAGAGATCAGAGAGGGGGCAGGGGAGCTTTCTTT,CSARDQRGGRGAFF
-,TRBD2,TRBJ2-1,TRBV4-1,TGCGCCAGCAGTCGAGGAGGCGGGAGGCCGGGTGGCAATGAGCAGTTCTTC,CASSRGGGRPGGNEQFF
once,-,TRBJ1-3,TRBV7-3,TGTGCCAGCAGCCCCGAACTATCGGCAAACACCATATATTTT,CASSPELSANTIYF
-,-,TRBJ2-7,TRBV6-1,TGTGCCAGCAGTGAAGCCGGGACTCTGAAAAAGCAGTACTTC,CASSEAGTLKKQYF
many,TRBD1,TRBJ2-1,TRBV20-1,TGCAGTGCTAGTCGAAACCGGGACAGTCGGTATGAGCAGTTCTTC,CSASRNRDSRYEQFF
few,-,TRBJ2-3,TRBV18,TGTGCCAGCTCACAGGGCAGTCAGACCGATACGCAGTATTTT,CASSQGSQTDTQYF
-,-,TRBJ2-2,TRBV29-1,TGCAGCGTTGGCCCGGGACCTGTGAACACCGGGGAGCTGTTTTTT,CSVGPGPVNTGELFF
-,TRBD2,TRBJ2-7,TRBV12-3/TRBV12-4,TGTGCCAGCAGGCGCCTACTAGCGGGCCGATCCTACGAGCAGTACTTC,CASRRLLAGRSYEQYF
few,-,TRBJ2-2,TRBV5-1,TGCGCCAGCACCGTAGCGGACACCGGGGAGCTGTTTTTT,CASTVADTGELFF
-,-,TRBJ2-2,TRBV18,TGTGCCAGCTCATCGCCGGCCGGCTTAAACACCGGGGAGCTGTTTTTT,CASSSPAGLNTGELFF
-,-,TRBJ2-7,TRBV6-1,TGTGCCAGCAGTCGAGGGACTGTTGGCGCCTACGAGCAGTACTTC,CASSRGTVGAYEQYF
-,TRBD2,TRBJ2-7,TRBV12-3/TRBV12-4,TGTGCCAGCAGTCATCGGACTAGCGGCTCCTACGAGCAGTACTTC,CASSHRTSGSYEQYF
few,-,TRBJ2-7,TRBV12-3/TRBV12-4,TGTGCCAGCAGTATATACAGGAGCTCCTACGAGCAGTACTTC,CASSIYRSSYEQYF
-,-,TRBJ2-1,TRBV12-3/TRBV12-4,TGTGCCAGCAGTTCCCAGGGCATCTACAATGAGCAGTTCTTC,CASSSQGIYNEQFF
-,TRBD1,TRBJ1-5,TRBV29-1,TGCAGCGCCCAGACCCTGGCAGGGGGCGACCAGCCCCAGCATTTT,CSAQTLAGGDQPQHF
few,-,TRBJ2-3,TRBV6-1,TGTGCCAGCCGCTCCGTCAGTGCGGGCTCCTCGGATACGCAGTATTTT,CASRSVSAGSSDTQYF
-,-,TRBJ1-3,TRBV5-1,TGCGCCAGCAGCCCGAATACAGGCACTGGAAACACCATATATTTT,CASSPNTGTGNTIYF
-,-,TRBJ2-5,TRBV5-1,TGCGCCAGCAGCTTTGGGACTCCCGGGGAGACCCAGTACTTC,CASSFGTPGETQYF
-,-,TRBJ2-2,TRBV15,TGTGCCACCAGCAGAGTATTGGCAACCGGGGAGCTGTTTTTT,CATSRVLATGELFF
few,TRBD1,TRBJ2-1,TRBV6-5,TGTGCCAGCAGTTACTCGCGGGACAGGGGCAATGAGCAGTTCTTC,CASSYSRDRGNEQFF
-,-,TRBJ2-1,TRBV20-1,TGCAGTGCTAGTTTAGTTAGACCCGGGGGCAATGAGCAGTTCTTC,CSASLVRPGGNEQFF
few,TRBD2,TRBJ2-5,TRBV7-8,TGTGCCAGCAGCTTAATCCGGGAGGTGAACTTC,CASSLIREVNF
few,TRBD2,TRBJ2-1,TRBV9,TGTGCCAGCAGCCCACACGGAGCGGGATCCTACAATGAGCAGTTCTTC,CASSPHGAGSYNEQFF
few,TRBD2,TRBJ2-5,TRBV7-2,TGTGCCAGCACCGGGGGGGATCGAGAGACCCAGTACTTC,CASTGGDRETQYF
few,TRBD1,TRBJ1-2,TRBV7-2,TGTGCCAGCAGCCCCCGGGGAGGGGGCATCGATGGCTACACCTTC,CASSPRGGGIDGYTF
few,-,TRBJ2-3,TRBV7-8,TGTGCCAGCAGCCCGAGGGGCAGGGGTGGAACAGATACGCAGTATTTT,CASSPRGRGGTDTQYF
many,-,TRBJ2-2,TRBV3-1,TGTGCCAGCTGGGGCGGGGAGCTGTTTTTT,CASWGGELFF
-,-,TRBJ2-5,TRBV14,TGTGCCAGCAGCCAACTCCTAGCTGTAGAGACCCAGTACTTC,CASSQLLAVETQYF
-,-,TRBJ2-2,TRBV6-1,TGTGCCAGCAGTGATGGGCCACTCAAGAACACCGGGGAGCTGTTTTTT,CASSDGPLKNTGELFF
few,TRBD2,TRBJ2-3,TRBV5-1,TGCGCCAGCCATAGCGGGGGGGCCGGAGATACGCAGTATTTT,CASHSGGAGDTQYF
many,-,TRBJ1-2,TRBV29-1,TGCAGCGTTGAAGGGGTAGGCTACACCTTC,CSVEGVGYTF
-,-,TRBJ2-7,TRBV6-5,TGTGCCAGCAGTTACTCGTCCGGGAGCTCAGGAAGGACCTACGAGCAGTACTTC,CASSYSSGSSGRTYEQYF
-,-,TRBJ1-6,TRBV5-1,TGCGCCAGCAGTTCTGGACCCTCGGCCTCACCCCTCCACTTT,CASSSGPSASPLHF
few,-,TRBJ2-1,TRBV20-1,TGCAGTGCTAGCCAGGGGACGTCCTACAATGAGCAGTTCTTC,CSASQGTSYNEQFF
few,TRBD2,TRBJ2-1,TRBV12-3/TRBV12-4,TGTGCCAGCAGTGCTGGGCGGGGGTGGGGCTCCTACAATGAGCAGTTCTTC,CASSAGRGWGSYNEQFF
few,-,TRBJ2-1,TRBV29-1,TGCACAGGGGGGGCGGGGAATGAGCAGTTCTTC,CTGGAGNEQFF
few,-,TRBJ2-7,TRBV3-1,TGTGCCAGCAGCCAAGGCCGCTACGAGCAGTACTTC,CASSQGRYEQYF
-,-,TRBJ2-7,TRBV29-1,TGCAGCGTTCAAAACTTCGTGGGAGCCTACGAGCAGTACTTC,CSVQNFVGAYEQYF